These 25 T cell receptor beta chains originate from one sample sequenced in a study of blood T cell repertoires in COVID-19. Method: immunoSEQ multiplex PCR; TCRdb's copy keeps in-frame clones and lacks some. The data hold around 180,000 clones, with approximately 80% observed a single time. The sample taken for sequencing was PBMCs or T cells enriched from blood (not recorded which). The origin of the receptors is a man aged 45-65 years who had recovered from COVID-19.

The chain employs TRBV5-6 and TRBJ1-2, with D tentatively TRBD1 (6 bases). This CDR3 comprises 14 residues. Germline V gives CDR1 SGHDT, CDR2 YYEEEE. Trimming removed 3 bases from V and 1 base from J, with 10 bases in between. CDR3 in DNA: TGTGCCAGCAGCTCGACAGGTGGTAACTATGGCTACACCTTC. Translated, it gives CASSSTGGNYGYTF.

This clone came up once. This chain connects TRBV9 to TRBJ1-1; D is perhaps TRBD1 (5 bases). Trimming removed 3 bases from V and 4 bases from J, with 13 bases in between. Germline CDR1 reads SGDLS; CDR2 reads YYNGEE. The CDR3 runs 14 residues. As DNA, the CDR3 is TGTGCCAGCAGCGCCGAGCCGGGGGGCACTGAAGCTTTCTTT. This codes for CASSAEPGGTEAFF.

This clone was detected a few times. The rearrangement links TRBV4-1 to TRBJ2-7; 9 nucleotides align to TRBD2. The CDR3 sequence is 15 residues long. The junction had 4 bases not matched to a gene; V was cut back by 1 base and J by 3 bases. Germline loops: CDR1 MGHRA, CDR2 YSYEKL. CDR3 region: CASSQGASGVYEQYF. The CDR3 DNA is TGCGCCAGCAGCCAAGGGGCTAGCGGGGTCTACGAGCAGTACTTC.

The chain employs TRBV5-1 and TRBJ1-4; D unresolved. Germline CDR1 SGHRS, CDR2 YFSETQ. V was pared by 0 bases and J by 6 bases, with 12 bases between. The CDR3 extends over 15 amino acids. CDR3 sequence: CASSLGPGSDEKLFF. The CDR3 region has the DNA TGCGCCAGCAGCTTGGGTCCGGGATCCGATGAAAAACTGTTTTTT.

This rearrangement joins TRBV6-1 to TRBJ1-2; D gene uncertain. Trimming took off 2 bases at V and 8 bases at J, with 9 bases between the two ends. Germline-derived CDR1 and CDR2 are MNHNS and SASEGT. The CDR3 spans 12 residues. CDR3 nucleotide sequence: TGTGCCAGCAGTGAACGTGTCCTGGGCTACACCTTC. It codes for CASSERVLGYTF.

The chain is built from TRBV4-3 and TRBJ1-5; D call uncertain. Germline lookup yields CDR1 LGHNA and CDR2 YSLEER. Trimming left V 4 bases short and J 7 bases short, with 14 bases between. The CDR3 extends over 14 amino acids. CDR3 in amino acids: CASSPLRGGQPQHF. CDR3 nucleotide sequence: TGCGCCAGCAGCCCCTTGCGGGGAGGCCAGCCCCAGCATTTT.

V and J are TRBV7-9 and TRBJ2-3; D is uncertain. The CDR3 runs to 16 residues. Germline loops: CDR1 SEHNR, CDR2 FQNEAQ (reference sequence). V shed 5 bases and J shed 0 bases, with 15 bases lying between them. This CDR3 is CASSENWASSTDTQYF. CDR3 nucleotide sequence: TGTGCCAGCAGCGAAAATTGGGCATCTAGCACAGATACGCAGTATTTT.

The J gene is TRBJ1-4, the V gene TRBV5-4, with 9 bases fitting TRBD1. Germline V lookup: CDR1 SGHNT, CDR2 YYREEE (reference sequence). The CDR3 covers 14 residues. V shed 4 bases and J 4 bases; nucleotides not matched to a gene: 2. The CDR3 nucleotides are TGTGCCAGCAGCCTGGACAGGGGTAATGAAAAACTGTTTTTT. Translated, it gives CASSLDRGNEKLFF.

The chain is built from TRBV6-5 and TRBJ1-2; possibly TRBD1 for D (5 bases). Trimming took off 5 bases at V and 7 bases at J, with 14 bases between the two ends. Germline V gene lookup returns CDR1 MNHEY and CDR2 SVGAGI. The CDR3 is 13 residues long. CDR3 loop: CASSPTGPVGYTF. The CDR3 DNA sequence: TGTGCCAGCAGTCCAACAGGCCCGGTTGGCTACACCTTC.

The chain couples TRBV7-9 to TRBJ1-2; a weak D match, TRBD1 (6 bases). Trimming took off 5 bases at V and 6 bases at J, with 10 bases between the two ends. Germline lookup yields CDR1 SEHNR and CDR2 FQNEAQ (reference sequence). CDR3 length: 12 residues. For the CDR3, the DNA is TGTGCCAGCAGCCCCCAGGGGCATGGCTACACCTTC. Encoded protein: CASSPQGHGYTF.

The CDR3 DNA is TGTGCCAGCAGCTTAGAAGCCAACTCCTACAATGAGCAGTTCTTC. Its translation is CASSLEANSYNEQFF. This sequence joins TRBV7-3 and TRBJ2-1; no clear D gene. Between the trimmed V and J ends, which lost 2 bases and 0 bases, there was a span of 8 bases. There are 15 residues in the CDR3. Germline CDR1 and CDR2: SGHTA and FQGTGA.

V and J are TRBV19 and TRBJ1-6; D not resolved. From germline, CDR1 is LNHDA and CDR2 SQIVND (reference sequence). This CDR3 spans 12 amino acids. Trimming pared 3 bases from V and 14 bases from J, leaving 11 bases between. The CDR3 DNA is TGTGCCAGTAGTATCCGTGCGGAGGCCCTCCACTTT. Translating gives CASSIRAEALHF. Looking up the rest from reference TRBV19 and TRBJ1-6 gives the full variable domain: DGGITQSPKYLFRKEGQNVTLSCEQNLNHDAMYWYRQDPGQGLRLIYYSQIVNDFQKGDIAEGYSVSREKKESFPLTVTSAQKNPTAFYLCASSIRAEALHFGNGTRLTVT.

V is TRBV20-1 and J is TRBJ1-5; 7 bases are a match to TRBD1. The V gene end was trimmed by 5 bases and the J gene end by 11 bases; junction bases not matched to a gene: 0. This CDR3 spans 9 amino acids. Germline CDR1 reads DFQATT; CDR2 reads SNEGSKA (reference sequence). CDR3 amino acids: CSADRAQHF. CDR3 DNA sequence: TGCAGTGCTGACAGGGCCCAGCATTTT.

The rearrangement links TRBV5-1 to TRBJ2-3; perhaps TRBD2 as D (7 bases). CDR3 length equals 16 residues. CDR1 and CDR2 from the germline V gene are SGHRS and YFSETQ. The ends were cut back, 1 base at V and 0 bases at J, with 12 bases in the middle. The CDR3: CASSLLRGGSTDTQYF. CDR3 coding DNA: TGCGCCAGCAGCTTGTTACGCGGGGGCAGCACAGATACGCAGTATTTT.

The chain has TRBV5-1 and TRBJ2-1, with 7 bases fitting TRBD2. V shed 4 bases, J shed 1 base, and the junction held 17 bases outside the gene matches. CDR3 length: 19 residues. Germline values: CDR1 SGHRS, CDR2 YFSETQ. CDR3 DNA sequence: TGCGCCAGCAGCACGGGACTAATTAGCCGCCATGGATCCTACAATGAGCAGTTCTTC. It codes for CASSTGLISRHGSYNEQFF.

V is TRBV18 and J is TRBJ2-3; 7 bases are a match to TRBD2. The CDR3 runs to 16 residues. After removal of 1 base from V and 0 bases from J, the junction contained 4 bases not matched to a gene. Per germline, CDR1 KGHSH and CDR2 LQKENI. The CDR3 coding sequence is TGTGCCAGCTCACCACAAGGTAGCGGGAGCACAGATACGCAGTATTTT. Its protein is CASSPQGSGSTDTQYF.

V gene TRBV5-1 combines with J gene TRBJ2-6; 10 bases are a match to TRBD1. The ends lost 4 bases at V and 4 bases at J; junction bases unmatched: 5. Germline V gene sequence: CDR1 SGHRS, CDR2 YFSETQ. The CDR3 is 16 amino acids. CDR3 nucleotide sequence: TGCGCCAGCAGCATAGGGACAGGGGTAGGGGCCAACGTCCTGACTTTC. Translating it yields CASSIGTGVGANVLTF.

The chain has TRBV7-8 and TRBJ2-7; TRBD2 matches 12 bases. The CDR3 extends over 14 amino acids. J gave up 4 bases and V 5 bases, and 3 bases lay outside the gene matches. Germline V gene lookup returns CDR1 SGHVS and CDR2 FQNEAQ. DNA for the CDR3: TGTGCCAGCAGCCCCGGGACTAGCGGGTACGAGCAGTACTTC. Protein: CASSPGTSGYEQYF.

The chain couples TRBV28 to TRBJ1-4, with D uncertain. CDR1 is MDHEN, CDR2 SYDVKM, per germline. V was cut by 5 bases and J by 0 bases, with 10 bases left in between. The CDR3 loop spans 15 amino acids. The CDR3 here is CASSPHGATNEKLFF. In DNA form, the CDR3 reads TGTGCCAGCAGTCCGCACGGGGCAACTAATGAAAAACTGTTTTTT. Looking up the rest from reference TRBV28 and TRBJ1-4 gives the full variable domain: DVKVTQSSRYLVKRTGEKVFLECVQDMDHENMFWYRQDPGLGLRLIYFSYDVKMKEKGDIPEGYSVSREKKERFSLILESASTNQTSMYLCASSPHGATNEKLFFGSGTQLSVL.

This clone appeared a single time. This chain's CDR3 is CASSLTGADYGYTF. The DNA for the CDR3 is TGTGCCAGCAGTTTAACAGGGGCAGACTATGGCTACACCTTC. The chain has TRBV27 and TRBJ1-2, with 7 bases fitting TRBD1. Losses at the gene ends were 2 bases for V and 3 bases for J; bases not matched to a gene: 3. Per germline, CDR1 MNHEY and CDR2 SMNVEV (reference sequence). The CDR3 has 14 amino acids.

This chain links TRBV4-1 with TRBJ1-4, with a tentative D call TRBD1 (6 bases). Germline CDR1 is MGHRA and CDR2 is YSYEKL. V lost 1 base, J lost 2 bases, and 11 bases lay in between. This CDR3 is 16 amino acids long. CDR3 sequence reads: CASSQADRPTNEKLFF. The CDR3 DNA reads TGCGCCAGCAGCCAAGCAGACAGGCCTACTAATGAAAAACTGTTTTTT.

This clone appeared a single time. The chain combines TRBV5-1 with TRBJ2-1, with D maybe TRBD2 (5 bases). Germline assignment: CDR1 SGHRS and CDR2 YFSETQ. V lost 0 bases, J lost 6 bases, and 10 bases lay in between. This CDR3 region has 14 residues. The CDR3, as DNA: TGCGCCAGCAGCTTGGAGGCAGGACTCAATGAGCAGTTCTTC. Protein product: CASSLEAGLNEQFF.

Only a few counts were recorded for this clone. The V call is TRBV5-1, the J call TRBJ1-1; 12 bases agree with TRBD1. This CDR3 spans 14 amino acids. The germline V gene has CDR1 SGHRS and CDR2 YFSETQ. V was pared by 6 bases and J by 6 bases, with 6 bases of the junction left unmatched. As DNA, the CDR3 is TGCGCCAGCAACCCGGGACAGGGGGCATCTGAAGCTTTCTTT. It encodes CASNPGQGASEAFF.

This rearrangement joins TRBV3-1 (or the pseudogene TRBV3-2) to TRBJ1-2; 7 bases line up with TRBD1. Unmatched junction bases numbered 9, after V lost 4 bases and J lost 7 bases. CDR3 length: 14 amino acids. The germline V gene has CDR1 LGHDT and CDR2 YNNKEL (reference sequence). CDR3 in DNA: TGTGCCAGCAGCCCTCAGACAGGGAGAGGTGGCTACACCTTC. Amino acid sequence: CASSPQTGRGGYTF.

The chain is built from TRBV7-2 and TRBJ1-2, with no clear D. Germline lookup yields CDR1 SGHTA and CDR2 FQGNSA. V gave up 1 base and J gave up 0 bases, with 15 bases separating them. This CDR3 is built from 17 residues. DNA of the CDR3: TGTGCCAGCAGCTTAGGTGGGAGGGCCGCCCCTAACTATGGCTACACCTTC. This encodes CASSLGGRAAPNYGYTF. The variable domain in full, with the rest retrieved from reference TRBV7-2 and TRBJ1-2, is GAGVSQSPSNKVTEKGKDVELRCDPISGHTALYWYRQSLGQGLEFLIYFQGNSAPDKSGLPSDRFSAERTGGSVSTLTIQRTQQEDSAVYLCASSLGGRAAPNYGYTFGSGTRLTVV.